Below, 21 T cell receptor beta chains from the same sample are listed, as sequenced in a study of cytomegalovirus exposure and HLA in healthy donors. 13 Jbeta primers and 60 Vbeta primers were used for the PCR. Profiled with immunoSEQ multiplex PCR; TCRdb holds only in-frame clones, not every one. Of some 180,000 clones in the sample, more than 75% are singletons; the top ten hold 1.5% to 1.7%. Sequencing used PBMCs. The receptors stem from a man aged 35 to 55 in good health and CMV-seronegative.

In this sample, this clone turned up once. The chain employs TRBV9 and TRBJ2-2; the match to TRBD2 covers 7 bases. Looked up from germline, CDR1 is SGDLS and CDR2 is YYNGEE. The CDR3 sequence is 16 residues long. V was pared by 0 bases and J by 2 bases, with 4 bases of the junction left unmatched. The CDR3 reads CASSVVGGYNTGELFF. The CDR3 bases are TGTGCCAGCAGCGTAGTGGGAGGGTATAACACCGGGGAGCTGTTTTTT.

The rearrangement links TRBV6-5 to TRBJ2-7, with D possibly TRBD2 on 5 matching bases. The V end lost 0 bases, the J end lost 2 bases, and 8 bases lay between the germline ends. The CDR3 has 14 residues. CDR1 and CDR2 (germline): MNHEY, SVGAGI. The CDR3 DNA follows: TGTGCCAGCAGTTACTCGGAGGTTCCCTACGAGCAGTACTTC. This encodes CASSYSEVPYEQYF.

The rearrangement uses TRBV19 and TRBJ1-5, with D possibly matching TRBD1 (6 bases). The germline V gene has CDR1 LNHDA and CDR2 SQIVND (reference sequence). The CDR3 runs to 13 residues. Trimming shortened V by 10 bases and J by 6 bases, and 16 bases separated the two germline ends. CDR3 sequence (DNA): TGTGCCACCTCGAGGGAGGGGGTTCAGCCCCAGCATTTT. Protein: CATSREGVQPQHF. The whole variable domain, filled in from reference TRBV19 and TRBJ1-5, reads DGGITQSPKYLFRKEGQNVTLSCEQNLNHDAMYWYRQDPGQGLRLIYYSQIVNDFQKGDIAEGYSVSREKKESFPLTVTSAQKNPTAFYLCATSREGVQPQHFGDGTRLSIL.

The CDR3 DNA follows: TGCGCCAGCGGGGGGACAGGGGCCTTCTATGGCTACACCTTC. Protein: CASGGTGAFYGYTF. The rearrangement links TRBV10-2 to TRBJ1-2; 10 bases line up with TRBD1. The CDR3 contains 14 residues. Germline V gene sequence: CDR1 WSHSY, CDR2 SAAADI. V lost 8 bases to trimming and J lost 4 bases; unmatched junction nucleotides: 7.

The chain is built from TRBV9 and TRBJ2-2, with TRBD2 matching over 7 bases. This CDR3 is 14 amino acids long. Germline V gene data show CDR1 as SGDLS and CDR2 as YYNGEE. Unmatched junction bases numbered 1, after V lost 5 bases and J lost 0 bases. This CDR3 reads CASRAGANTGELFF. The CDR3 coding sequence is TGTGCCAGCAGGGCGGGGGCGAACACCGGGGAGCTGTTTTTT.

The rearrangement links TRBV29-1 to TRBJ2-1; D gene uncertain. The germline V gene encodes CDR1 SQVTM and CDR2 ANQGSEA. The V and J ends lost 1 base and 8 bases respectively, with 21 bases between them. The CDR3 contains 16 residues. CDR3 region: CSVEAGVRVLIDEQFF. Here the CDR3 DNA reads TGCAGCGTTGAAGCGGGTGTACGGGTACTTATCGATGAGCAGTTCTTC.

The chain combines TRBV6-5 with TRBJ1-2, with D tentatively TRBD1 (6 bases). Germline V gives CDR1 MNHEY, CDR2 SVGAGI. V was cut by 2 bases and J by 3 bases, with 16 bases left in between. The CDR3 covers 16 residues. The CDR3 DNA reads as TGTGCCAGCAGTTACCATATCGAGACAGGATACTATGGCTACACCTTC. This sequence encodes CASSYHIETGYYGYTF.

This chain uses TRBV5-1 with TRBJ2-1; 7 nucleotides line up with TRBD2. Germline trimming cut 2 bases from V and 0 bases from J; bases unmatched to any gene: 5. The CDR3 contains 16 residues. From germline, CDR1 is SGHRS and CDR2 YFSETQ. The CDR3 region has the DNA TGCGCCAGCAGCTTCACTAGCGTAGGCTCCTACAATGAGCAGTTCTTC. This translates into CASSFTSVGSYNEQFF.

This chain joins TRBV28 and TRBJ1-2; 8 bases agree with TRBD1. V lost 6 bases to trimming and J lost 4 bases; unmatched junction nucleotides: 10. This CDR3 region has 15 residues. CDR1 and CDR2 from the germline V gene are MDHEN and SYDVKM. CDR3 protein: CASRRGHRGFYGYTF. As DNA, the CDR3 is TGTGCCAGCAGAAGGGGTCACAGGGGGTTCTATGGCTACACCTTC.

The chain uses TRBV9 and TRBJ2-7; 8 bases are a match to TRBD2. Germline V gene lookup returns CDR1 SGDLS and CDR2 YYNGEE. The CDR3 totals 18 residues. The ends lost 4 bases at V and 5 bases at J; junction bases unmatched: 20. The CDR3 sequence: CASSPGLGRAGAPDEQYF. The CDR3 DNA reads TGTGCCAGCAGCCCGGGACTAGGGCGAGCTGGGGCCCCCGACGAGCAGTACTTC.

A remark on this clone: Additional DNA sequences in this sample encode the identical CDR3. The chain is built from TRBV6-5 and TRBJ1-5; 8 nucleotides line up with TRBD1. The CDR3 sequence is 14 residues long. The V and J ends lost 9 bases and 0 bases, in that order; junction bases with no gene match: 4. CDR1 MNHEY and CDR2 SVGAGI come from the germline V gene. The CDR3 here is CASRTGYSNQPQHF. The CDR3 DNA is TGTGCCAGTCGGACAGGGTATAGCAATCAGCCCCAGCATTTT.

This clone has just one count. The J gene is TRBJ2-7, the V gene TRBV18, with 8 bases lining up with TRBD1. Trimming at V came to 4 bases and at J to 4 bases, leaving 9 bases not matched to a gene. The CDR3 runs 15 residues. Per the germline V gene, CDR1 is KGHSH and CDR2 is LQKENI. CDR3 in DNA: TGTGCCAGCTCACAAGACAGGGGACTGACTTACGAGCAGTACTTC. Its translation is CASSQDRGLTYEQYF.

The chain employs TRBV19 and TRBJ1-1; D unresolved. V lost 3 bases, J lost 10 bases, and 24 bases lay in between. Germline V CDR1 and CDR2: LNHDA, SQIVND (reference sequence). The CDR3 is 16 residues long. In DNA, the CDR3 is TGTGCCAGTAGTATTCTAGAGCTTGGTGGAAGTAGTGTAGCTTTCTTT. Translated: CASSILELGGSSVAFF.

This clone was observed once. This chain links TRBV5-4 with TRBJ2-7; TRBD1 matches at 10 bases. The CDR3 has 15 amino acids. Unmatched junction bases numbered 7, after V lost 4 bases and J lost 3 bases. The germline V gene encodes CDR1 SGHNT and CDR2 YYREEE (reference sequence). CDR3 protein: CASSPRGTGVYEQYF. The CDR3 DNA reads TGTGCCAGCAGCCCCCGGGGGACAGGGGTCTACGAGCAGTACTTC.

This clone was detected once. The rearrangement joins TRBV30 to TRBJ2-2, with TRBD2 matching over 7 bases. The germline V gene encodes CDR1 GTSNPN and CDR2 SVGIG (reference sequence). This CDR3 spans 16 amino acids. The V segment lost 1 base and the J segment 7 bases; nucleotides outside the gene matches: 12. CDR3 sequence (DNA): TGTGCCTGGAGTGCGAGCGGGACCCTTCTTGTCGGGGAGCTGTTTTTT. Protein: CAWSASGTLLVGELFF.

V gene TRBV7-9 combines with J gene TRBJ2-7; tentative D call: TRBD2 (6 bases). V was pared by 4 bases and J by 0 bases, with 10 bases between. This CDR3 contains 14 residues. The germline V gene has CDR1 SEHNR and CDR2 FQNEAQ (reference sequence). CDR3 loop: CASSSGGTSYEQYF. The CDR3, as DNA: TGTGCCAGCAGCTCGGGCGGGACCTCCTACGAGCAGTACTTC.

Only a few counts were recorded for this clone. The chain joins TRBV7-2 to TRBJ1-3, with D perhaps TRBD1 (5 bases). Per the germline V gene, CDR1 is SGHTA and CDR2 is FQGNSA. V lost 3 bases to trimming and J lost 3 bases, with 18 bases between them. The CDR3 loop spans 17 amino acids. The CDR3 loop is CASSLRTWGIGGNTIYF. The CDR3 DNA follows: TGTGCCAGCAGCTTGAGGACATGGGGTATTGGTGGAAACACCATATATTTT.

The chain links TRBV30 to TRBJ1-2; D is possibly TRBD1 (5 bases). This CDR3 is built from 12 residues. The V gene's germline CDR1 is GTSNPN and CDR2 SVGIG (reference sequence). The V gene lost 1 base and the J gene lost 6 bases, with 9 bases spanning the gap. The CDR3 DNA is TGTGCCTGGAGTGGTGCGGGGGATGGCTACACCTTC. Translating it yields CAWSGAGDGYTF.

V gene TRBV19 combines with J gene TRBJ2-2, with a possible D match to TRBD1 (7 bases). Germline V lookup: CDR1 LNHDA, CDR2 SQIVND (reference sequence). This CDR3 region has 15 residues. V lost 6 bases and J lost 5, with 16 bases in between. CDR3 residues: CASRGGTAFTGELFF. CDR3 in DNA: TGTGCCAGTAGGGGCGGGACAGCTTTTACCGGGGAGCTGTTTTTT.

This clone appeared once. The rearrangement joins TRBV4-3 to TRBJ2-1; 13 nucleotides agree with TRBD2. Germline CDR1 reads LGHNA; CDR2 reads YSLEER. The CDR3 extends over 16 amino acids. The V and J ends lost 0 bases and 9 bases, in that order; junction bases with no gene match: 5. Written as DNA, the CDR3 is TGCGCCAGCAGCCAAGAACTAGCGGGGGGGTACGGTGAGCAGTTCTTC. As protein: CASSQELAGGYGEQFF.

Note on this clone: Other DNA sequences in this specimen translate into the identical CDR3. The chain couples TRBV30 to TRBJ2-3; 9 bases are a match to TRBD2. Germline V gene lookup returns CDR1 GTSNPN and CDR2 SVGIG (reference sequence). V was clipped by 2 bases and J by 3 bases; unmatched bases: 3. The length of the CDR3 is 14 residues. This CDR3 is CAWSRSGGTDTQYF. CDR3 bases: TGTGCCTGGAGTAGGAGCGGGGGGACAGATACGCAGTATTTT.